The rows below give T cell receptor beta chains drawn from one sample of a study of blood T cells in healthy people across ages. TCRdb used MiXCR to reprocess the 5' RACE reads, holding one entry per CDR3 protein. The table records under 1,100,000 distinct CDR3 sequences, almost 25% of them present only once. The same specimen was also included in a second study, on T cells of mothers and their children.

The specimen sequenced was blood. These receptors were collected from a girl aged 2 to 9 in good health. CDR3s include the opening cysteine and the closing phenylalanine or tryptophan. The D gene is left open where the match is weak. Only part of the rows carry a size: once, few, many, or a class if the clone is expanded.

V gene	D gene	clone size	J gene	CDR3 protein	CDR3 DNA
TRBV29-1	TRBD2	few	TRBJ2-1	CSVRIAGTSGYNEQFF	TGCAGCGTTAGAATAGCCGGGACTAGCGGTTACAATGAGCAGTTCTTC
TRBV4-1	TRBD1	NA	TRBJ2-7	CASSPNPGQGTEEQYF	TGCGCCAGCAGCCCGAATCCGGGACAGGGGACGGAAGAGCAGTACTTC
TRBV12-3/TRBV12-4	NA	few	TRBJ2-1	CASSFGSIYNEQFF	TGTGCCAGCAGTTTCGGCTCAATCTACAATGAGCAGTTCTTC
TRBV3-1	NA	NA	TRBJ2-1	CASSQTSMYILNEQFF	TGTGCCAGCAGCCAAACCTCGATGTACATTCTCAATGAGCAGTTCTTC
TRBV4-2	TRBD1	few	TRBJ1-5	CASSPGQGANSNQPQHF	TGTGCCAGCAGCCCGGGACAGGGGGCGAATAGCAATCAGCCCCAGCATTTT
TRBV27	NA	few	TRBJ2-2	CASSQLNSPINTGELFF	TGTGCCAGCAGTCAATTGAACTCGCCGATTAACACCGGGGAGCTGTTTTTT
TRBV28	TRBD1	few	TRBJ2-1	CASSWGQPHNEQFF	TGTGCCAGCAGTTGGGGACAGCCCCACAATGAGCAGTTCTTC
TRBV6-1	TRBD1	NA	TRBJ1-2	CASSELQGAGGYTF	TGTGCCAGCAGTGAGTTACAGGGGGCAGGTGGCTACACCTTC
TRBV28	TRBD1	few	TRBJ2-7	CASSTDRQFSYEQYF	TGTGCCAGCAGTACGGACAGGCAATTCTCCTACGAGCAGTACTTC
TRBV3-1	NA	NA	TRBJ2-1	CASKGNSVSGEQFF	TGTGCCAGCAAGGGGAATAGTGTATCAGGGGAGCAGTTCTTC
TRBV4-1	NA	few	TRBJ2-7	CASSPEGVLFGWCF	TGCGCCAGCAGCCCGGAGGGGGTCCTCTTCGGATGGTGCTTC
TRBV20-1	NA	few	TRBJ2-5	CSATHHETESVETQYF	TGCAGTGCTACGCACCATGAAACGGAGAGTGTAGAGACCCAGTACTTC
TRBV9	NA	NA	TRBJ1-4	CASSASGGHRRDEKLFF	TGTGCCAGCAGCGCGTCTGGAGGACATCGGAGAGATGAAAAACTGTTTTTT
TRBV5-1	NA	few	TRBJ1-2	CASSPGLTGGYTF	TGCGCCAGCAGCCCGGGCCTTACGGGCGGCTACACCTTC
TRBV12-3/TRBV12-4	NA	few	TRBJ2-3	CASSLAGVARPPTDTQYF	TGTGCCAGCAGTTTAGCGGGGGTAGCACGCCCTCCCACAGATACGCAGTATTTT
TRBV5-1	TRBD1	few	TRBJ1-4	CASSWGQGGEKLFF	TGCGCCAGCAGCTGGGGACAGGGAGGTGAAAAACTGTTTTTT
TRBV28	NA	few	TRBJ2-7	CASSLRVGAYEQYF	TGTGCCAGCAGTTTGAGAGTGGGGGCCTACGAGCAGTACTTC
TRBV29-1	NA	NA	TRBJ2-7	CSVLGLLNEQYF	TGCAGCGTCCTCGGCCTTCTAAACGAGCAGTACTTC
TRBV7-3	TRBD1	NA	TRBJ2-5	CASSPTGTGGLETQYF	TGTGCCAGCAGCCCGACCGGGACAGGGGGTCTGGAGACCCAGTACTTC